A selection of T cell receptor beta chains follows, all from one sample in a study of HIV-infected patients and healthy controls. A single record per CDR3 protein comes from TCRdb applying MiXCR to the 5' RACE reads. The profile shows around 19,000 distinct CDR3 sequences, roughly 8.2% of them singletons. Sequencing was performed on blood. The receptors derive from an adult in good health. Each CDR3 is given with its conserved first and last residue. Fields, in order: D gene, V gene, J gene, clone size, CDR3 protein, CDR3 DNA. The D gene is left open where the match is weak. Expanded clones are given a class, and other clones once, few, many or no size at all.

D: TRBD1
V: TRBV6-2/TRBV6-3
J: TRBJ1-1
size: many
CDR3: CASSSHTGGSEAFF
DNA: TGTGCCAGCAGTTCTCACACAGGGGGCTCTGAAGCTTTCTTT

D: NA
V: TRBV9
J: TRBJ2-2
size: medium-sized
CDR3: CASSVVARNAGELFF
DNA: TGTGCCAGCAGCGTTGTAGCCAGGAACGCCGGGGAGCTGTTTTTT

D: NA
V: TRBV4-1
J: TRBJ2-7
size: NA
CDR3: CASSQPTSYEQYF
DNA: TGCGCCAGCAGCCAGCCAACTAGCTACGAGCAGTACTTC

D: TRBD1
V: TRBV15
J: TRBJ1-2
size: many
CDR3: CATSSAYLGGGGYGYTF
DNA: TGTGCCACCAGCAGTGCATATCTGGGAGGGGGCGGCTATGGCTACACCTTC

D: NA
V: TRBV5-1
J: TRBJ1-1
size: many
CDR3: CASSLVSLNTEAFF
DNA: TGCGCCAGCAGCTTGGTATCTCTGAACACTGAAGCTTTCTTT

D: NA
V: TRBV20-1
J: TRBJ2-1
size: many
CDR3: CSAGGRLSSYNEQFF
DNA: TGCAGTGCTGGGGGAAGATTAAGCTCCTACAATGAGCAGTTCTTC

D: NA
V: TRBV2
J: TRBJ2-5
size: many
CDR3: CASKWLEQETQYF
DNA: TGTGCCAGCAAGTGGCTGGAACAAGAGACCCAGTACTTC

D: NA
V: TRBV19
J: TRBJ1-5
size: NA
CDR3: CATKGDTISNQPQHF
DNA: TGTGCCACCAAGGGGGACACAATTAGCAATCAGCCCCAGCATTTT

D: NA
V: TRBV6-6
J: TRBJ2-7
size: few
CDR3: CASRVNGGVSYEQYF
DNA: TGTGCCAGCAGGGTGAATGGAGGTGTGAGCTACGAGCAGTACTTC

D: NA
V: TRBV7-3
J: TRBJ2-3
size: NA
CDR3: CASSTEGGLTDTQYF
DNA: TGTGCCAGCAGTACGGAGGGGGGCCTCACAGATACGCAGTATTTT

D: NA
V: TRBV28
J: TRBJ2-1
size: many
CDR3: CASSPYLSSYNEQFF
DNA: TGTGCCAGCAGTCCGTACTTAAGCTCCTACAATGAGCAGTTCTTC

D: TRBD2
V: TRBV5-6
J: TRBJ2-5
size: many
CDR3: CASSFVTSGLETQYF
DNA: TGTGCCAGCAGCTTCGTGACTAGCGGACTAGAGACCCAGTACTTC

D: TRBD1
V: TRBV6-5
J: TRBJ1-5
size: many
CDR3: CASSTIRDRFYNQPQHF
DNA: TGTGCCAGCAGTACCATCCGGGACAGGTTCTACAATCAGCCCCAGCATTTT

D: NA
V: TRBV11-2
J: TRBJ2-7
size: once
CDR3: CASSLEVGPAYEQYF
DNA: TGTGCCAGCAGCTTAGAAGTAGGGCCTGCCTACGAGCAGTACTTC

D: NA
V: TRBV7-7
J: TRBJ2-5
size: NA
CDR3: CASSRRGAQETQYF
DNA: TGTGCCAGCAGCCGGAGGGGGGCCCAAGAGACCCAGTACTTC

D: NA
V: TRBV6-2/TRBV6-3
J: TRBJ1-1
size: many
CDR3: CASSPRARGTEAFF
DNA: TGTGCCAGCAGCCCAAGGGCCAGGGGAACAGAAGCTTTCTTT

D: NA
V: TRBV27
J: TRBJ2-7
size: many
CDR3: CASSTGYGSYEQYF
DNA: TGTGCCAGCAGTACAGGGTACGGCTCCTACGAGCAGTACTTC

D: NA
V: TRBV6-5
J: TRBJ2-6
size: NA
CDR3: CASSDTSNVLTF
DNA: TGTGCCAGCAGTGACACCTCCAACGTCCTGACTTTC

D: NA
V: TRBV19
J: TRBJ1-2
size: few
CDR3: CASTNRGRGGYTF
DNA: TGTGCCAGTACCAATCGGGGACGAGGTGGCTACACCTTC

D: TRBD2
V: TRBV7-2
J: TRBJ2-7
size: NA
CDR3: CASSLSIGAGGSHEQYF
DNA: TGTGCCAGCAGCTTAAGTATTGGGGCGGGAGGGTCCCACGAGCAGTACTTC

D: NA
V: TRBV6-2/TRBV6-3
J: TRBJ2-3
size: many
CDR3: CASSYSKTDTQYF
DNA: TGTGCCAGCAGTTACTCGAAGACAGATACGCAGTATTTT

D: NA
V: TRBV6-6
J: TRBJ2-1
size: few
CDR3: CASSYLQHNEQFF
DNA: TGTGCCAGCAGTTATCTACAGCACAATGAGCAGTTCTTC

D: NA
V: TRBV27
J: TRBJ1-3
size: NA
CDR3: CASSPVVPGNTIYF
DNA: TGTGCCAGCAGTCCGGTGGTTCCGGGAAACACCATATATTTT

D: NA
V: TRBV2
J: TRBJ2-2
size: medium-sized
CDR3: CASSVQRISGELFF
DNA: TGTGCCAGCAGTGTTCAACGGATATCCGGGGAGCTGTTTTTT

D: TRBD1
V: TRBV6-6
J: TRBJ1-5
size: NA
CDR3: CASSDRDRSNQPQHF
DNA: TGTGCCAGCAGTGACCGGGACAGAAGCAATCAGCCCCAGCATTTT

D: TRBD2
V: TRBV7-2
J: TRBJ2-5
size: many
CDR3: CASSSGGGRAQETQYF
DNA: TGTGCCAGCAGCTCGGGGGGTGGCAGGGCCCAAGAGACCCAGTACTTC

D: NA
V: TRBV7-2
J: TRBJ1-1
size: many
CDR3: CASSPGPSNTEAFF
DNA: TGTGCCAGCAGCCCTGGACCGTCGAACACTGAAGCTTTCTTT

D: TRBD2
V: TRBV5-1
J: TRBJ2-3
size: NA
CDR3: CASSPGGGSDTQYF
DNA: TGCGCCAGCAGCCCGGGGGGGGGATCAGATACGCAGTATTTT

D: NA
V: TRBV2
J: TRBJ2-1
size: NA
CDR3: CASSGTVYNEQFF
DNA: TGTGCCAGCAGTGGGACTGTTTACAATGAGCAGTTCTTC

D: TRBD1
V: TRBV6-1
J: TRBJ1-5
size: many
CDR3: CASRGGQPGQPQHF
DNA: TGTGCCAGCCGGGGGGGACAGCCCGGCCAGCCCCAGCATTTT

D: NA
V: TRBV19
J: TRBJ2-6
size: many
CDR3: CASNRQGLAGANVLTF
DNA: TGTGCCAGTAACCGACAGGGACTTGCTGGGGCCAACGTCCTGACTTTC

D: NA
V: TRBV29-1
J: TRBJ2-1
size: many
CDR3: CSAQVRILYNEQFF
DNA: TGCAGCGCCCAAGTCAGGATTCTTTACAATGAGCAGTTCTTC

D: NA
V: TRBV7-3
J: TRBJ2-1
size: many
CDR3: CASSPGVSSNEQFF
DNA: TGTGCCAGCAGCCCCGGGGTTTCTTCCAATGAGCAGTTCTTC

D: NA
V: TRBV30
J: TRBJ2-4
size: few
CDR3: CAWSVLHIQYF
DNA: TGTGCCTGGAGTGTACTGCACATTCAGTACTTC

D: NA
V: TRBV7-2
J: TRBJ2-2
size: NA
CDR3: CASSLGLSGPPNTGELFF
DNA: TGTGCCAGCAGCTTAGGGCTCTCGGGACCACCGAACACCGGGGAGCTGTTTTTT

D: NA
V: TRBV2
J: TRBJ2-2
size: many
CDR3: CASRDTGELFF
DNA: TGTGCCAGCAGGGACACCGGGGAGCTGTTTTTT

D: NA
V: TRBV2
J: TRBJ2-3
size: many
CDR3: CAGRGAIDTQYF
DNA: TGTGCCGGACGGGGAGCAATAGATACGCAGTATTTT

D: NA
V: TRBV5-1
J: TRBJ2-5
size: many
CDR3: CASSDSRDLTKETQYF
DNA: TGCGCCAGCAGCGACTCGAGGGATCTCACCAAAGAGACCCAGTACTTC